What follows describes a single T cell receptor (beta chain). The germline V gene has CDR1 MNHNY and CDR2 SVGAGI (reference sequence). The CDR3 contains 14 residues. V was cut by 5 bases and J by 3 bases, with 10 bases left in between. The second PCR ran roughly 6 to 11 cycles with a sample-barcoded 5' primer and J-beta primers. TCRdb reprocessed the 5' RACE reads via MiXCR and lists one record per CDR3 protein. The table lists 700,000 to 900,000 distinct CDR3 sequences, more than 25% of them singletons, with around 3% in the top ten. This sample was included in a study of blood T cells in healthy people across ages. This sample was also put to use in a study of T cells of mothers and their children. From that study: TCR recombination output is shaped by thymic selection similarly in related and unrelated pairs.

The chain has TRBV6-6 and TRBJ2-2; the D is unclear. Input material: blood. This clonotype was sampled from a boy aged 5-17 years in good health. CDR3 amino acids: CASSGDRYTGELFF. CDR3 coding DNA: TGTGCCAGCAGTGGAGACCGATACACCGGGGAGCTGTTTTTT.